This record covers a single TCR beta chain. The data stem from a study of T cell responses to AZD1222 COVID-19 vaccine. The method was immunoSEQ multiplex PCR; TCRdb's version includes in-frame clones alone and lacks a portion of them. The data contain more than 60,000 clones, roughly 85% of them singletons. CDR1 and CDR2 from the germline V gene are LGHDT and YNNKEL (reference sequence). The CDR3 runs to 13 residues. V lost 1 base and J 12 bases, leaving 16 bases between the germline ends. The receptor comes from an adult in good health. This rearrangement joins TRBV3-1 (or the pseudogene TRBV3-2) to TRBJ2-7, with D unclear. The specimen comprised peripheral blood, sampled on day 0 of AZD1222 vaccination. The CDR3 here is CASSQGGSELAYF. In DNA, the CDR3 is TGTGCCAGCAGCCAAGGGGGATCGGAGCTGGCGTACTTC.